A selection of T cell receptor beta chains follows, all from one sample in a study of shared clonotypes between healthy human individuals. Here immunoSEQ multiplex PCR was the method, and the copy in TCRdb shows in-frame clones only, minus some. The table records about 1.5 million clones, around 98% of them present only once. Sequences were obtained from naive CD4+ T cells sorted from blood. The receptors derive from a man aged 25 to 40 in good health. CDR3s include the opening cysteine and the closing phenylalanine or tryptophan. The D gene is left open where the match is weak. Not all rows give a size; the values are once, few, many and, for expanded clones, a class.

cdr3_nt cdr3_aa v_call d_call clone_size j_call
TGTGCCAGCAGCTCAGACAGCACAGATACGCAGTATTTT CASSSDSTDTQYF TRBV11-3 NA NA TRBJ2-3
TGCGCCAGCAGCCAAGTGAGGGCCCTCACAGATACGCAGTATTTT CASSQVRALTDTQYF TRBV4-1 NA NA TRBJ2-3
TGCGCCAGCAGCCCCCGGGTCTCTGGGGCCAACGTCCTGACTTTC CASSPRVSGANVLTF TRBV5-1 NA NA TRBJ2-6
TGTGCCAGCACCGGACCGTGGGGTAGCGGAGGGGGTCTCACAGATACGCAGTATTTT CASTGPWGSGGGLTDTQYF TRBV2 NA NA TRBJ2-3
TGTGCCAGCAGCTCGCTAGCGGTCAAAGAGACCCAGTACTTC CASSSLAVKETQYF TRBV7-9 TRBD2 NA TRBJ2-5
TGTGCCAGCAGCTTGTCCTCGACAGGGTGGAGCGAGCAGTACTTC CASSLSSTGWSEQYF TRBV5-4 TRBD1 once TRBJ2-7
TGTGCCAGCAGCTCACCCGCTAGTAGGGAGACCCAGTACTTC CASSSPASRETQYF TRBV6-6 NA NA TRBJ2-5
TGTGCCAGCAGTTTAATAGTCAATGAGCAGTTCTTC CASSLIVNEQFF TRBV28 NA NA TRBJ2-1
TGTGCCAGCAGTATCAAGGGACTAGTAAACACCGGGGAGCTGTTTTTT CASSIKGLVNTGELFF TRBV27 TRBD2 NA TRBJ2-2
TGTGCCAGCAGCGGGAGACAGAATTCTAACTATGGCTACACCTTC CASSGRQNSNYGYTF TRBV5-5 NA once TRBJ1-2
TGTGCCAGCAGCTTGGCAGGATCGAACACTGAAGCTTTCTTT CASSLAGSNTEAFF TRBV7-6 NA once TRBJ1-1
TGCGCCAGCAGCTTGGAGGGGGAGCCTAACGGGGAGCTGTTTTTT CASSLEGEPNGELFF TRBV5-1 NA once TRBJ2-2
TGTGCCAGCAGTTACCCGACTAAAGAAGAGACCCAGTACTTC CASSYPTKEETQYF TRBV6-6 NA NA TRBJ2-5
TGCGCCAGCAGCGAAGTGGCCGGGGAGCTGTTTTTT CASSEVAGELFF TRBV4-1 NA NA TRBJ2-2
TGTGCCAGCAGCTTAGAGATCTGGCTAGCGGGAAACAATGAGCAGTTCTTC CASSLEIWLAGNNEQFF TRBV7-6 TRBD2 NA TRBJ2-1
TGTGCCAGCAGGGGGGACAACTACGAGCAGTACTTC CASRGDNYEQYF TRBV7-3 NA NA TRBJ2-7
TGCGCCAGCAGCTTTGCTCGGGGCTATGGCTACACCTTC CASSFARGYGYTF TRBV5-1 NA NA TRBJ1-2
TGCGCCAGCAGCTTGGTCGGTGAGCAGTTCTTC CASSLVGEQFF TRBV5-1 NA NA TRBJ2-1
TGTGCCAGCAGTCTCATCCCCCGAGCTGAAGCTTTCTTT CASSLIPRAEAFF TRBV27 NA NA TRBJ1-1
TGCGCCAGCAGCACGGACAGGGCGTTCGGTGAGCAGTTCTTC CASSTDRAFGEQFF TRBV5-1 TRBD1 NA TRBJ2-1
TGTGCCAGCACGACAGGGCTTGAGGCTGAAGCTTTCTTT CASTTGLEAEAFF TRBV2 TRBD1 once TRBJ1-1
TGTGCCAGCAGCTTGGAGTACACCTACAATGAGCAGTTCTTC CASSLEYTYNEQFF TRBV5-4 NA NA TRBJ2-1
TGCAGCGCCCTAGGACTAGCGGGAGACTCCTACAATGAGCAGTTCTTC CSALGLAGDSYNEQFF TRBV29-1 TRBD2 NA TRBJ2-1
TGTGCCAGCACCCCCCGCAGGGGGCCCGCCTACAATGAGCAGTTCTTC CASTPRRGPAYNEQFF TRBV7-2 TRBD1 NA TRBJ2-1
TGTGCCAGCACCACGAGACGGTACACAGATACGCAGTATTTT CASTTRRYTDTQYF TRBV7-9 NA NA TRBJ2-3
TGTGCCAGCAGCTTAGATCGGGGTGCCTACACCGGGGAGCTGTTTTTT CASSLDRGAYTGELFF TRBV11-3 NA NA TRBJ2-2
TGTGCCAGCAGCCAAGATCGGTCAGTATTACTTCCTAACTATGGCTACACCTTC CASSQDRSVLLPNYGYTF TRBV4-2 NA NA TRBJ1-2